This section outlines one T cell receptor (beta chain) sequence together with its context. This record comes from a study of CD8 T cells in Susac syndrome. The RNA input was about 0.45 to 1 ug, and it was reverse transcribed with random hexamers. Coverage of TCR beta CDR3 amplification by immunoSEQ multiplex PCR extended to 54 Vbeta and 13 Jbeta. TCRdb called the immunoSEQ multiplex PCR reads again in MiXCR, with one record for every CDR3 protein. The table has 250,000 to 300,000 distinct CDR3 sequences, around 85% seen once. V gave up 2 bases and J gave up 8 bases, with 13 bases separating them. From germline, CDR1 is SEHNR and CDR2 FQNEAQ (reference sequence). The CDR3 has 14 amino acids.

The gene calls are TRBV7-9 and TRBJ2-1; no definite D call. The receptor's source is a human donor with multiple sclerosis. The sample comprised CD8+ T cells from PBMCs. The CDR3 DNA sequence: TGTGCCAGCAGCTTATCCTCCCCCCCTGATGAGCAGTTCTTC. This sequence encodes CASSLSSPPDEQFF. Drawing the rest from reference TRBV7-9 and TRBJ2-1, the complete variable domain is DTGVSQNPRHKITKRGQNVTFRCDPISEHNRLYWYRQTLGQGPEFLTYFQNEAQLEKSRLLSDRFSAERPKGSFSTLEIQRTEQGDSAMYLCASSLSSPPDEQFFGPGTRLTVL.